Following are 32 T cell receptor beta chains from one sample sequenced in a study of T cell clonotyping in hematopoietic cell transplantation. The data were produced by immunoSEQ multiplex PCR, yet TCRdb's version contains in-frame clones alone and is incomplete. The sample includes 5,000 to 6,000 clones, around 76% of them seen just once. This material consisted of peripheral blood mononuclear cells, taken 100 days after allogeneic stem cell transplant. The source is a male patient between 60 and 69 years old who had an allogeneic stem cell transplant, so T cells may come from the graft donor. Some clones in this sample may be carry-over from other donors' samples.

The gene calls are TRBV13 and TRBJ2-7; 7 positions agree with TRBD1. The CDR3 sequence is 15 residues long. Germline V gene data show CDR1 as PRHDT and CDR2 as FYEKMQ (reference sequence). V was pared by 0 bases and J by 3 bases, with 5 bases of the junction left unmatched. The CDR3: CASSLGTGQNYEQYF. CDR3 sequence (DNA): TGTGCCAGCAGCTTAGGGACAGGGCAGAACTACGAGCAGTACTTC. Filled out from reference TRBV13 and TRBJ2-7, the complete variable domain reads AAGVIQSPRHLIKEKRETATLKCYPIPRHDTVYWYQQGPGQDPQFLISFYEKMQSDKGSIPDRFSAQQFSDYHSELNMSSLELGDSALYFCASSLGTGQNYEQYFGPGTRLTVT.

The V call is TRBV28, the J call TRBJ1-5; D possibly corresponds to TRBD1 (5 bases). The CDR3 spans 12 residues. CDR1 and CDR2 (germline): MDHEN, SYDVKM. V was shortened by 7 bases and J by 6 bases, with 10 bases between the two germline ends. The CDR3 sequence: CASNQGFQPQHF. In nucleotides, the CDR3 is TGTGCCAGCAACCAGGGTTTTCAGCCCCAGCATTTT. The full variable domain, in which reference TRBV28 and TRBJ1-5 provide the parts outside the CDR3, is DVKVTQSSRYLVKRTGEKVFLECVQDMDHENMFWYRQDPGLGLRLIYFSYDVKMKEKGDIPEGYSVSREKKERFSLILESASTNQTSMYLCASNQGFQPQHFGDGTRLSIL.

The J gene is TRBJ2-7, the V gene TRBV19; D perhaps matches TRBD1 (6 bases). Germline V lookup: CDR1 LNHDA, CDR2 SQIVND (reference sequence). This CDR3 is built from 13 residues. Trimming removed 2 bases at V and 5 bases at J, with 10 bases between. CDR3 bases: TGTGCCAGTAGTATAAACAGGGCCAACGAGCAGTACTTC. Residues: CASSINRANEQYF.

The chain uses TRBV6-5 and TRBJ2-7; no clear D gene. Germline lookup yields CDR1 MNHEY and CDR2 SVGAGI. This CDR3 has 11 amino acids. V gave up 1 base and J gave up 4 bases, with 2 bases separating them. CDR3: CASSYLYEQYF. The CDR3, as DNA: TGTGCCAGCAGTTACTTGTACGAGCAGTACTTC.

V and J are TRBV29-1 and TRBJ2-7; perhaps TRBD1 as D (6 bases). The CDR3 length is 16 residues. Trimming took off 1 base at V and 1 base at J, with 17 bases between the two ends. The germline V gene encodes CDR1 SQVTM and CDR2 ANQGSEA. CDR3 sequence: CSVEVSPQGRSYEQYF. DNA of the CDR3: TGCAGCGTTGAAGTATCACCACAGGGTAGGTCCTACGAGCAGTACTTC.

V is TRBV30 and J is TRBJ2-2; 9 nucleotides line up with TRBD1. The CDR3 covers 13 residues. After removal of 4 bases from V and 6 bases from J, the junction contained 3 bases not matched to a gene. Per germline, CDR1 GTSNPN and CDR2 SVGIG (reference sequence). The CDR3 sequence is CAWTGQGSGELFF. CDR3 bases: TGTGCCTGGACGGGACAGGGCTCCGGGGAGCTGTTTTTT. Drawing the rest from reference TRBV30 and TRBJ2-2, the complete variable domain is SQTIHQWPATLVQPVGSPLSLECTVEGTSNPNLYWYRQAAGRGLQLLFYSVGIGQISSEVPQNLSASRPQDRQFILSSKKLLLSDSGFYLCAWTGQGSGELFFGEGSRLTVL.

In DNA, the CDR3 is TGTGCCAGTAGTATCGGGGTCTTTGCGGTCACAGATACGCAGTATTTT. Amino acids: CASSIGVFAVTDTQYF. V usage is TRBV19 and J usage is TRBJ2-3; a possible D gene is TRBD2 (5 bases). V was clipped by 3 bases and J by 2 bases, with 15 bases between them. The length of the CDR3 is 16 residues. Germline-derived CDR1 and CDR2 are LNHDA and SQIVND (reference sequence).

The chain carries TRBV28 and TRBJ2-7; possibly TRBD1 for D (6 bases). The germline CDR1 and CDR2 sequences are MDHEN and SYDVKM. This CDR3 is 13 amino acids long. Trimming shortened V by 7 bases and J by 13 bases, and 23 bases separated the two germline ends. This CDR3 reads CASTLRGIKDFYF. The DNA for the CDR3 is TGTGCCAGCACCCTAAGGGGGATAAAGGACTTCTACTTC.

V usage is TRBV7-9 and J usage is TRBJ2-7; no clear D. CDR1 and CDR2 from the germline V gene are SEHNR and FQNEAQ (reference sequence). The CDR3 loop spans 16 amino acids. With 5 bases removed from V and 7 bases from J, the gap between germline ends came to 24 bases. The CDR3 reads CASSPTLGLSKSEQYF. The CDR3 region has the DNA TGTGCCAGCAGCCCGACCCTGGGGTTATCTAAGTCGGAGCAGTACTTC. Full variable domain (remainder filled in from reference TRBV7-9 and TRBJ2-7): DTGVSQNPRHKITKRGQNVTFRCDPISEHNRLYWYRQTLGQGPEFLTYFQNEAQLEKSRLLSDRFSAERPKGSFSTLEIQRTEQGDSAMYLCASSPTLGLSKSEQYFGPGTRLTVT.

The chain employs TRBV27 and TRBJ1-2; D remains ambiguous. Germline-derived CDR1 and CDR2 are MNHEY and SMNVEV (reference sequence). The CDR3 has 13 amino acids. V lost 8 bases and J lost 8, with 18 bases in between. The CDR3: CASSIASATGYTF. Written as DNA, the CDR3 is TGTGCCAGCTCCATAGCAAGCGCGACGGGCTACACCTTC.

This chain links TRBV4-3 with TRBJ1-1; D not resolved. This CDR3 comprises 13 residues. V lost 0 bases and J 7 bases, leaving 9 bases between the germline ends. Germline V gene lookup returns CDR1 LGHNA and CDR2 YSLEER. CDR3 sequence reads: CASSQEIGYEAFF. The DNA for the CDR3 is TGCGCCAGCAGCCAAGAAATCGGGTATGAAGCTTTCTTT.

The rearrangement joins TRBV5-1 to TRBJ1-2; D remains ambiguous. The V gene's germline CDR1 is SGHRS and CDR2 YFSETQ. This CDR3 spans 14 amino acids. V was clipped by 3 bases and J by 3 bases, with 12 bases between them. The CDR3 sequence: CASSSITDYYGYTF. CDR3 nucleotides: TGCGCCAGCAGCTCAATTACAGACTACTATGGCTACACCTTC.

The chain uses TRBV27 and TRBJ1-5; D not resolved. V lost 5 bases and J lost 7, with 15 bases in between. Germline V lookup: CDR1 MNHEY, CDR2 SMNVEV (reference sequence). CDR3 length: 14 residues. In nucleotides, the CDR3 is TGTGCCAGCAGTGCTCTAGTCCCCGGGCAGCCCCAGCATTTT. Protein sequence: CASSALVPGQPQHF.

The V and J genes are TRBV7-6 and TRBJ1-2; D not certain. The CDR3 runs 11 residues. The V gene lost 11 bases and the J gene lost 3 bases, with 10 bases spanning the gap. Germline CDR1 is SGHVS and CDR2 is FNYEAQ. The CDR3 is CASLRDYGYTF. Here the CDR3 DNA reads TGTGCCTCCCTCCGGGACTATGGCTACACCTTC.

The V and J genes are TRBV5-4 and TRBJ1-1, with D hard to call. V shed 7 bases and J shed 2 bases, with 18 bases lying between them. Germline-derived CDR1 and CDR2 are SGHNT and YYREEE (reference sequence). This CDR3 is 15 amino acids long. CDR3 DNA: TGTGCCAGCCTTCTCGGTAGGACGGTAAACACTGAAGCTTTCTTT. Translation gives CASLLGRTVNTEAFF.

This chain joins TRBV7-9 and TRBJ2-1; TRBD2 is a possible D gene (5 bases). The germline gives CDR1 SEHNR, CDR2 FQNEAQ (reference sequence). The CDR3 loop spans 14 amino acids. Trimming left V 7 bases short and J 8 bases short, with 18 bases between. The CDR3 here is CASNPWGERDEQFF. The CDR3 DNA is TGTGCCAGCAACCCCTGGGGAGAGCGAGATGAGCAGTTCTTC.

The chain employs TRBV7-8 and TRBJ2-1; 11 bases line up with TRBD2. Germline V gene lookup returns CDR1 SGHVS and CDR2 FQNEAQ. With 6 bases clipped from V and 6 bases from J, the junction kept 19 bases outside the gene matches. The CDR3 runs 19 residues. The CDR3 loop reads CASSKRVAGGPRSGNEQFF. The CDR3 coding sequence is TGTGCCAGCAGTAAGAGGGTAGCGGGAGGGCCTCGATCGGGCAATGAGCAGTTCTTC.

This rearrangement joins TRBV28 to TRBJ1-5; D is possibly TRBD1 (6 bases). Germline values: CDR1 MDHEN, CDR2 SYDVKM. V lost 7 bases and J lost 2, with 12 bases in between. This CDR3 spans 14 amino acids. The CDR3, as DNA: TGTGCCAGCATGGGGGGGGCACGCAATCAGCCCCAGCATTTT. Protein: CASMGGARNQPQHF.

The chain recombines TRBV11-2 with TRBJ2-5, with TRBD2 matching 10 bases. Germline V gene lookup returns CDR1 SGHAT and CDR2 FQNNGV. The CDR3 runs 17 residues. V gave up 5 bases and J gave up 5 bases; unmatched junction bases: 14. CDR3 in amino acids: CASSKGLSGRAGETQYF. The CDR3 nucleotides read TGTGCCAGCAGCAAGGGGCTAAGCGGGAGGGCCGGGGAGACCCAGTACTTC.

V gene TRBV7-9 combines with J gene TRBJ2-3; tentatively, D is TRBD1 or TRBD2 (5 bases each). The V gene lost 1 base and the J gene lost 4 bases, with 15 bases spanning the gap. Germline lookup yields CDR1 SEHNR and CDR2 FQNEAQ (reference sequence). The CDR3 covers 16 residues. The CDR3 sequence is CASSLGLALGADTQYF. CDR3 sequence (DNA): TGTGCCAGCAGCTTAGGGCTAGCTTTAGGGGCAGATACGCAGTATTTT.

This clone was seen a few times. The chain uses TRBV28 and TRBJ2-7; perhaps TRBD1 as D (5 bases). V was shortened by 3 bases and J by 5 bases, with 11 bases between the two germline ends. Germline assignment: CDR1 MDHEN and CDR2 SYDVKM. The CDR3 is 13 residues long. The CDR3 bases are TGTGCCAGCAGTTTCAGGGTCCTTCACGAGCAGTACTTC. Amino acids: CASSFRVLHEQYF.

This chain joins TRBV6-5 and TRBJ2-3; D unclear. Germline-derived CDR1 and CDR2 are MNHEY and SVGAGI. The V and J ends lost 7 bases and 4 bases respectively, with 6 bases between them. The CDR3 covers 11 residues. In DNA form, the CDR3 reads TGTGCCAGCAACTTTGCAGATACGCAGTATTTT. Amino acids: CASNFADTQYF.

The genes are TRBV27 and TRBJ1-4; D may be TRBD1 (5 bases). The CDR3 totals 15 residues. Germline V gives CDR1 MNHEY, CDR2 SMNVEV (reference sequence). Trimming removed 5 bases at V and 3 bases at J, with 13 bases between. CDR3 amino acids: CASSRRDGANEKLFF. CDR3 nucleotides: TGTGCCAGCAGTCGCCGGGACGGAGCTAATGAAAAACTGTTTTTT. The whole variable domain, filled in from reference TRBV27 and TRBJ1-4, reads EAQVTQNPRYLITVTGKKLTVTCSQNMNHEYMSWYRQDPGLGLRQIYYSMNVEVTDKGDVPEGYKVSRKEKRNFPLILESPSPNQTSLYFCASSRRDGANEKLFFGSGTQLSVL.

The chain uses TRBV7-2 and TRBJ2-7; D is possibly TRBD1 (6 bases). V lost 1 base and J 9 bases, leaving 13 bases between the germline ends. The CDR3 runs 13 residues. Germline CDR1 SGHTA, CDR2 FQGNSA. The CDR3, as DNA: TGTGCCAGCAGCTTAGAAAACCTAGGGGGGCAGTACTTC. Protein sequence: CASSLENLGGQYF.

The CDR3 nucleotides read TGTGCCAGCAGCTTGATGGGGGCCCGGAATGAGCAGTTCTTC. Translation gives CASSLMGARNEQFF. The gene calls are TRBV7-3 and TRBJ2-1; weak D call: TRBD1 (6 bases). Germline-derived CDR1 and CDR2 are SGHTA and FQGTGA. The CDR3 consists of 14 residues. Trimming shortened V by 3 bases and J by 7 bases, and 13 bases separated the two germline ends. Together with reference TRBV7-3 and TRBJ2-1, the CDR3 gives the full variable domain: GAGVSQTPSNKVTEKGKYVELRCDPISGHTALYWYRQSLGQGPEFLIYFQGTGAADDSGLPNDRFFAVRPEGSVSTLKIQRTERGDSAVYLCASSLMGARNEQFFGPGTRLTVL.

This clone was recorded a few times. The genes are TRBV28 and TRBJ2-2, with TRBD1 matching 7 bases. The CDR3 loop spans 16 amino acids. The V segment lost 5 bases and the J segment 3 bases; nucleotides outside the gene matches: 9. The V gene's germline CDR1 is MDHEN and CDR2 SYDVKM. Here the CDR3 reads CASSPPPGQDTGELFF. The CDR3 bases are TGTGCCAGCAGTCCGCCTCCCGGACAGGACACCGGGGAGCTGTTTTTT.

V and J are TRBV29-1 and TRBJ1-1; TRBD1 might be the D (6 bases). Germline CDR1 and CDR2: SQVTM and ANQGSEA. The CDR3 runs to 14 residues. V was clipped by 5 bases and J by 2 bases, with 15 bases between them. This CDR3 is CSVPLNRDNTEAFF. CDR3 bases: TGCAGCGTTCCGCTGAACAGGGATAACACTGAAGCTTTCTTT.

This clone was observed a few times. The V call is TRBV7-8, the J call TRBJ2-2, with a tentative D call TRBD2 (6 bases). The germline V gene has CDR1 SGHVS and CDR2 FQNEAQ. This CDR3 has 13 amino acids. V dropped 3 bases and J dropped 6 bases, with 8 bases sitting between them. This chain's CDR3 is CASSLGLPGELFF. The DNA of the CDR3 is TGTGCCAGCAGCTTGGGACTGCCCGGGGAGCTGTTTTTT.

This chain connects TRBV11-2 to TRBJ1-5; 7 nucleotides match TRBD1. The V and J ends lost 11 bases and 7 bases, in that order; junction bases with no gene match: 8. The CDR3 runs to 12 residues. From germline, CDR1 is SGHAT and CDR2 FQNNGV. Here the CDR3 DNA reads TGTGCCTTGACAGGGTTCAACCAGCCCCAGCATTTT. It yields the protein CALTGFNQPQHF.

The DNA for the CDR3 is TGCGCCAGCAGCCAAGGGAGCAGTCTCACAGATACGCAGTATTTT. This encodes CASSQGSSLTDTQYF. This chain joins TRBV4-3 and TRBJ2-3, with D hard to call. Germline CDR1 and CDR2: LGHNA and YSLEER. The V end was cut by 1 base, the J end by 2 bases, with 10 bases between. The CDR3 covers 15 residues.

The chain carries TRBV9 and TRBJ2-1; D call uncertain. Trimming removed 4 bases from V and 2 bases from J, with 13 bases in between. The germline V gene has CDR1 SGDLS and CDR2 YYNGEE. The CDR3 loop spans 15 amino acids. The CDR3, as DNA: TGTGCCAGCAGCCGCACGAGTGCTGCCTACAATGAGCAGTTCTTC. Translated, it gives CASSRTSAAYNEQFF.

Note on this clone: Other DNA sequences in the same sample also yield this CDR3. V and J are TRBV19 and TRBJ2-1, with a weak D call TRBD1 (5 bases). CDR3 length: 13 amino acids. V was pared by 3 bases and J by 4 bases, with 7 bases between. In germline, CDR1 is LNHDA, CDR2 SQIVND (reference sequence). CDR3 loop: CASSIDSYNEQFF. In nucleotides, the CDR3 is TGTGCCAGTAGTATCGACAGTTACAATGAGCAGTTCTTC.